These 2 T cell receptor beta chains were sequenced from one sample in a study of Graves' ophthalmopathy and Graves' hyperthyroidism. Amplification targeted the TCR beta CDR3 regions, with RNA transcripts as the source material. Scientists carried out first-round RT-PCR using HTBI primers and then a second-round multiplex PCR. Using its own MiXCR run on the multiplex PCR reads, TCRdb lists one record per CDR3 protein. The data hold over 450,000 distinct CDR3 sequences, with around an eighth observed a single time. Input material: blood. These receptors came from a woman aged 25 to 45 with Graves' ophthalmopathy.

In this sample, this clonotype turned up many times. V gene TRBV5-6 combines with J gene TRBJ2-4; no clear D gene. The germline gives CDR1 SGHDT, CDR2 YYEEEE. Trimming shortened V by 1 base and J by 5 bases, and 4 bases separated the two germline ends. The CDR3 has 12 residues. CDR3 residues: CASSLIENIQYF. The CDR3, as DNA: TGTGCCAGCAGCTTGATAGAAAACATTCAGTACTTC.

This clonotype was counted between two and nine times. This chain connects TRBV5-5 to TRBJ1-1; no definite D call. This CDR3 comprises 16 residues. With 2 bases removed from V and 1 base from J, the gap between germline ends came to 15 bases. Germline V gene lookup returns CDR1 SGHKS and CDR2 YYEKEE (reference sequence). CDR3 protein: CASSFGKWWQNTEAFF. CDR3 in DNA: TGTGCCAGCAGCTTCGGGAAGTGGTGGCAGAACACTGAAGCTTTCTTT.